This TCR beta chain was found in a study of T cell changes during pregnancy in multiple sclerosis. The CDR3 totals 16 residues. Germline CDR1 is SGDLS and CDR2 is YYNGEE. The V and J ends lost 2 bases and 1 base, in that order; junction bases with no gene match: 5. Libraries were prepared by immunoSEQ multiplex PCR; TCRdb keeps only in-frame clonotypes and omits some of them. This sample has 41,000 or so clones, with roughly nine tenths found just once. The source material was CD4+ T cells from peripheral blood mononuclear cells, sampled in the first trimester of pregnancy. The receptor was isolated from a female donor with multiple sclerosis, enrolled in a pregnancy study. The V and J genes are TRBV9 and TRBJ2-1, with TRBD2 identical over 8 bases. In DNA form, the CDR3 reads TGTGCCAGCAGCGTCCTGGGACTAGTGTCCTACAATGAGCAGTTCTTC. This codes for CASSVLGLVSYNEQFF.